The present T cell receptor (beta chain) was sequenced within a study of T cells in Graves' hyperthyroidism and ophthalmopathy. Amplified regions were TCR beta CDR3 sequences from RNA transcripts. In the first-round RT-PCR of the TCR CDR3, the HTBI primer set was used. MiXCR, applied by TCRdb to the multiplex PCR reads, yields one record per CDR3 protein. Of some 440,000 distinct CDR3 sequences listed, approximately 14% were seen once; the top ten hold 11% to 15%. The ends were cut back, 1 base at V and 4 bases at J, with 13 bases in the middle. The CDR3 consists of 16 residues. This clonotype was recorded many times. No antigen is known for it. Study results and caveats: Stable hyperthyroidism was separated from ophthalmopathy by a model based on 13 V-J features. Most thyroid-expanded clonotypes above 0.001 were also found in blood.

The chain couples TRBV12-3 or TRBV12-4 to TRBJ2-2, with a tentative D call TRBD2 (6 bases). The receptor's source is a woman under 30 with Graves' hyperthyroidism. The sample comprised blood. CDR3 sequence reads: CASSLVGSGPTGELFF. The CDR3 nucleotides are TGTGCCAGCAGTTTAGTCGGGAGCGGGCCCACCGGGGAGCTGTTTTTT.